The rows below give T cell receptor beta chains drawn from one sample of a study of a mutant IDH1 vaccine in newly diagnosed glioma. Sequencing used immunoSEQ multiplex PCR; TCRdb keeps in-frame clones, though not all of them. Of about 65,000 clones in the sample, about four fifths are singletons; the top ten hold 5% to 7%. These receptors' antigens are unknown. This specimen consisted of PBMCs, obtained from a glioma patient whose treatment included an IDH1 peptide vaccine. The receptors were gathered from a man aged 40-50 years with glioma. CDR3s include the opening cysteine and the closing phenylalanine or tryptophan. A D gene is named only where the DNA matches it firmly. Some rows have no size entry. The others give once, few or many, or a class for an expanded clone.

NA,TRBJ2-7,TRBV7-2,NA,CASSPDSGREEQYF,TGTGCCAGCAGCCCAGACTCAGGACGGGAGGAGCAGTACTTC
NA,TRBJ2-5,TRBV7-2,NA,CASSYGQGPGETQYF,TGTGCCAGCAGCTATGGGCAGGGGCCGGGGGAGACCCAGTACTTC
NA,TRBJ2-3,TRBV7-9,NA,CASSLRSGPRTGDTQYF,TGTGCCAGCAGCTTACGGTCCGGGCCTCGCACGGGGGATACGCAGTATTTT
NA,TRBJ2-7,TRBV6-1,NA,CASSGKFSSYEQYF,TGTGCCAGCAGTGGGAAGTTCTCTTCCTACGAGCAGTACTTC
NA,TRBJ1-3,TRBV5-6,NA,CASSPPLGNTIYF,TGTGCCAGCAGCCCCCCCCTCGGGAACACCATATATTTT
TRBD2,TRBJ2-5,TRBV5-1,NA,CASSFRTSGFQETQYF,TGCGCCAGCAGTTTTAGGACTAGCGGCTTTCAGGAGACCCAGTACTTC
NA,TRBJ2-2,TRBV27,once,CASRRTVNTGELFF,TGTGCCAGCAGACGGACAGTGAACACCGGGGAGCTGTTTTTT
NA,TRBJ1-2,TRBV10-3,NA,CATGAADDYGYTF,TGTGCCACCGGGGCCGCGGACGACTATGGCTACACCTTC
TRBD2,TRBJ2-1,TRBV19,NA,CASSMGLAGAPYNEQFF,TGTGCCAGTAGTATGGGACTAGCGGGGGCCCCCTACAATGAGCAGTTCTTC
NA,TRBJ2-1,TRBV12-5,NA,CASGLAPSRGRYNEQFF,TGTGCTAGTGGTTTGGCGCCTTCCCGGGGGCGTTACAATGAGCAGTTCTTC
NA,TRBJ1-5,TRBV29-1,few,CSVATDYSNQPQHF,TGCAGCGTTGCGACAGACTATAGCAATCAGCCCCAGCATTTT
NA,TRBJ2-7,TRBV4-2,NA,CASSQDHGGYEQYF,TGTGCCAGCAGCCAAGATCATGGGGGTTACGAGCAGTACTTC
NA,TRBJ1-6,TRBV18,NA,CASSPSQGTYHSPLHF,TGTGCCAGCTCACCATCACAGGGTACCTATCATTCACCCCTCCACTTT
TRBD1,TRBJ2-7,TRBV7-6,NA,CASSLGQGVYEQYF,TGTGCCAGCAGCCTAGGACAGGGGGTTTACGAGCAGTACTTC
NA,TRBJ2-3,TRBV7-6,NA,CATMTGTTDTQYF,TGTGCCACCATGACAGGAACCACAGATACGCAGTATTTT
NA,TRBJ1-1,TRBV19,few,CASTWDGGSRNTEAFF,TGTGCCAGTACCTGGGATGGGGGATCCAGGAACACTGAAGCTTTCTTT
TRBD1,TRBJ1-4,TRBV6-6,NA,CASSYGWRGQGEKLFF,TGTGCCAGCAGTTACGGGTGGAGGGGGCAGGGAGAAAAACTGTTTTTT
NA,TRBJ2-3,TRBV7-8,NA,CASSLVAGYSTDTQYF,TGTGCCAGCAGCTTAGTGGCAGGTTATAGCACAGATACGCAGTATTTT
NA,TRBJ1-2,TRBV29-1,NA,CSVLIGVGYTF,TGCAGCGTTCTAATAGGTGTCGGCTACACCTTC
NA,TRBJ2-7,TRBV2,NA,CASSERGGQYF,TGTGCCAGCAGTGAACGGGGCGGGCAGTACTTC
NA,TRBJ1-4,TRBV30,NA,CAWKVSAGEKLFF,TGTGCCTGGAAGGTATCAGCGGGTGAAAAACTGTTTTTT
TRBD1,TRBJ1-2,TRBV6-1,medium-sized,CASSEVVGDRGKGGYTF,TGTGCCAGCAGTGAAGTAGTCGGCGACAGGGGTAAGGGTGGCTACACCTTC
NA,TRBJ2-7,TRBV5-5,NA,CASSLANINQGEQYF,TGTGCCAGCAGCTTGGCAAATATAAACCAGGGAGAGCAGTACTTC
TRBD2,TRBJ2-1,TRBV7-2,NA,CASSKPTFGLAGFNEQFF,TGTGCCAGCAGCAAACCCACTTTCGGACTAGCGGGGTTCAATGAGCAGTTCTTC
TRBD1,TRBJ2-1,TRBV5-8,NA,CASSLQGSSYNEQFF,TGTGCCAGCAGCCTACAGGGGAGCTCCTACAATGAGCAGTTCTTC
NA,TRBJ2-4,TRBV5-1,NA,CASSFGSQNIQYF,TGCGCCAGCAGCTTCGGTTCCCAAAACATTCAGTACTTC
NA,TRBJ2-7,TRBV5-1,NA,CASSRIGQSRSYEQYF,TGCGCCAGCAGCCGTATTGGACAGTCCCGCTCCTACGAGCAGTACTTC
TRBD2,TRBJ2-1,TRBV5-3,NA,CARSGLAGGGNEQFF,TGTGCCAGAAGCGGACTAGCGGGAGGCGGTAATGAGCAGTTCTTC
TRBD1,TRBJ1-4,TRBV19,NA,CASSLGQLAGEKLFF,TGTGCCAGTAGTTTGGGACAGCTGGCGGGTGAAAAACTGTTTTTT
NA,TRBJ1-5,TRBV19,NA,CASSIALQPQHF,TGTGCCAGTAGTATCGCCCTTCAGCCCCAGCATTTT
NA,TRBJ2-7,TRBV5-1,NA,CASSLVPGSAYEQYF,TGCGCCAGCAGCTTGGTACCAGGGTCGGCCTACGAGCAGTACTTC
NA,TRBJ2-5,TRBV28,NA,CASIEVGNQETQYF,TGTGCCAGCATTGAGGTCGGGAACCAAGAGACCCAGTACTTC
NA,TRBJ2-7,TRBV2,once,CASNPEGFYEQYF,TGTGCCAGCAACCCAGAAGGGTTCTACGAGCAGTACTTC
NA,TRBJ1-5,TRBV5-6,NA,CASSGGPESNQPQHF,TGTGCCAGCAGCGGGGGCCCGGAAAGCAATCAGCCCCAGCATTTT
NA,TRBJ2-6,TRBV19,NA,CASRLFGANVLTF,TGTGCCAGTAGATTATTTGGGGCCAACGTCCTGACTTTC
NA,TRBJ2-3,TRBV6-6,NA,CASSYSGDTQYF,TGTGCCAGCAGTTACTCCGGGGATACGCAGTATTTT
TRBD1,TRBJ2-1,TRBV10-3,NA,CAITPTGDGEQFF,TGTGCCATCACCCCCACAGGGGATGGTGAGCAGTTCTTC
TRBD1,TRBJ2-5,TRBV5-8,NA,CASSSRTGWQETQYF,TGTGCCAGCAGCTCGAGGACAGGGTGGCAAGAGACCCAGTACTTC
NA,TRBJ2-7,TRBV7-2,NA,CASSLAEGDYEQYF,TGTGCCAGCAGCTTAGCCGAGGGGGACTACGAGCAGTACTTC
TRBD2,TRBJ2-1,TRBV11-3,NA,CASSLASGSFGNEQFF,TGTGCCAGCAGCTTAGCTAGCGGGAGTTTCGGCAATGAGCAGTTCTTC
NA,TRBJ1-2,TRBV5-6,once,CASSPGRTNYGYTF,TGTGCCAGCAGCCCGGGACGGACTAACTATGGCTACACCTTC
TRBD1,TRBJ2-7,TRBV5-1,NA,CASSWGTDSLPKQYF,TGCGCCAGCAGCTGGGGGACAGACTCACTGCCAAAGCAGTACTTC
NA,TRBJ2-1,TRBV7-5,NA,CARSLRKGQSSYNEQFF,TGTGCCAGAAGCTTAAGGAAAGGACAAAGCTCCTACAATGAGCAGTTCTTC